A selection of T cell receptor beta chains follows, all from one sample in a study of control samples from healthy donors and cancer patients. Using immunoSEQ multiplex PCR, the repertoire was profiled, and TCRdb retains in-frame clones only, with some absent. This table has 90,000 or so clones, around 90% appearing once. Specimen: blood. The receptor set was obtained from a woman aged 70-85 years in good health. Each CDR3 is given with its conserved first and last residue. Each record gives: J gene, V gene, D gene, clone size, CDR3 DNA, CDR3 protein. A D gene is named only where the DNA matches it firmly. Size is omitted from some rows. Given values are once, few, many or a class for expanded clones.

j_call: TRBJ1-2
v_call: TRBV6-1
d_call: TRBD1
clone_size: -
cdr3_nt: TGTGCCAGCAGTGAAGGGACAGGCCCACGAGTTTATGGCTACACCTTC
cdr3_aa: CASSEGTGPRVYGYTF

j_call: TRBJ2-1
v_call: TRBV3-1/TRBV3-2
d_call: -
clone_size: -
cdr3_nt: TGTGCCAGCAGCCAAGTTAACTTGGTGGGGGGCGAGCAGTTCTTC
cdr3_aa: CASSQVNLVGGEQFF

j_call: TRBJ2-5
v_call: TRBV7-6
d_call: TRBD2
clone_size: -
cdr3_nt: TGTGCCAGCAGCTCCTTGGTAGGGGCAGGGAGGGCGACCCAGTACTTC
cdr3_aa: CASSSLVGAGRATQYF

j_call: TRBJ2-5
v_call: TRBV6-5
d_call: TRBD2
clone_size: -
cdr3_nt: TGTGCCAGCAGTACTGGGACGGGAGGCAGGACCCAGTACTTC
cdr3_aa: CASSTGTGGRTQYF

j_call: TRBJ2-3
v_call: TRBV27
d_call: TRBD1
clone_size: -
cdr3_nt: TGTGCCAGCGCCAGCCGACAGGGTGCGTCAGATACGCAGTATTTT
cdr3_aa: CASASRQGASDTQYF

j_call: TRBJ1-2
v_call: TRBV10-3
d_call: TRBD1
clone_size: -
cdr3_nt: TGTGCCATCAGTGGTAACAGGGGGCTCGATGGCTACACCTTC
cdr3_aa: CAISGNRGLDGYTF

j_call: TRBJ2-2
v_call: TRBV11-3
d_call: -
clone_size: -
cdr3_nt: TGTGCCAGCAGCCAAATGGGGGGACAGAACACCGGGGAGCTGTTTTTT
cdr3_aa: CASSQMGGQNTGELFF

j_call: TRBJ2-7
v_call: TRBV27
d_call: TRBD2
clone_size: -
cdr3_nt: TGTGCCAGCAGTTCGCGGGAGTCGACCTACGAGCAGTACTTC
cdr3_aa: CASSSRESTYEQYF

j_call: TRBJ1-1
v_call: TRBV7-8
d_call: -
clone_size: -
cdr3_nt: TGTGCCAGCAGCTTAGGTGCTTTGGCCAGAATGAACACTGAAGCTTTCTTT
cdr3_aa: CASSLGALARMNTEAFF

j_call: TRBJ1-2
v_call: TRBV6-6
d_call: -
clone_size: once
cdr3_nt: TGTGCCAGCAGAGTTCAGGAGCCCTATGGCTACACCTTC
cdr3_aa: CASRVQEPYGYTF

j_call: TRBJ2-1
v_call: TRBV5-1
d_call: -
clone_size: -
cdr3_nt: TGCGCCAGCAGCTTGGGCTCTGAATCCTACAATGAGCAGTTCTTC
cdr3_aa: CASSLGSESYNEQFF

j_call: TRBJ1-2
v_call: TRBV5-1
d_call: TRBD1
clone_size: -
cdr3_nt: TGCGCCAGCACCCGGGACAGCCTCCTCTATGGCTACACCTTC
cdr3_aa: CASTRDSLLYGYTF

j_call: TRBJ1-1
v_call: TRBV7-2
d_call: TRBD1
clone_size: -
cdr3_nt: TGTGCCAGCAGCGCCCGGACAGGGGTAGGGACTGAAGCTTTCTTT
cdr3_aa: CASSARTGVGTEAFF